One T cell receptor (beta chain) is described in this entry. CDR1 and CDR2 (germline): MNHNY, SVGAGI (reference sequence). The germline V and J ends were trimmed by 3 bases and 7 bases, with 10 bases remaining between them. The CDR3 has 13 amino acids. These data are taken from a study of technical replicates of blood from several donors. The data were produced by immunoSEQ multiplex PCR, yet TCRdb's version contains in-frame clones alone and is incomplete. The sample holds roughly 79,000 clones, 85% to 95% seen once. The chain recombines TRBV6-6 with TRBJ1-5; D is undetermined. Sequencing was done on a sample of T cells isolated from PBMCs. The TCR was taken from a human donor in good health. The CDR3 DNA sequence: TGTGCCAGCAGTTATAGGACGGGACAGCCCCAGCATTTT. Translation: CASSYRTGQPQHF.